Listed below are T cell receptor beta chains from one sample, sequenced in a study of T-cell memory formation after mild COVID-19. TCRdb reanalysed the 5' RACE reads using MiXCR and keeps one entry per CDR3 protein. The sample holds about 610,000 distinct CDR3 sequences, 17% seen once. The sequenced sample consisted of PBMCs or a T cell subset sorted from them (not recorded which). Receptor source: an adult woman who had mild COVID-19 (a few samples of this study predate the infection). Cell type and time point are not known. Both conserved end residues are part of each CDR3. D genes are given only for firm matches. Size is stated for part of the rows, as once, few or many counts, or as a class when the clone is expanded.

DNA: TGCAGCGTTGAAAACAGGGAACACTATGGCTACACCTTC; CDR3: CSVENREHYGYTF; size: -; V: TRBV29-1; D: -; J: TRBJ1-2
DNA: TGTGCCAGCAGTTACTCGAGTAGAGGGGACCACTCACCCCTCCACTTT; CDR3: CASSYSSRGDHSPLHF; size: few; V: TRBV6-5; D: -; J: TRBJ1-6
DNA: TGCAGCGTTGAAGATCGGGAGTCCTACGAGCAGTACTTC; CDR3: CSVEDRESYEQYF; size: few; V: TRBV29-1; D: -; J: TRBJ2-7
DNA: TGTGCCATCAGTGAGTCGCCACAGGGTGGGGGGACTGAAGCTTTCTTT; CDR3: CAISESPQGGGTEAFF; size: few; V: TRBV10-3; D: -; J: TRBJ1-1
DNA: TGTGCCAGCAGGCAGCTTGAAGCTTTCTTT; CDR3: CASRQLEAFF; size: few; V: TRBV6-1; D: -; J: TRBJ1-1
DNA: TGCAGTGCTAGAGGGAGATACAATGAGCAGTTCTTC; CDR3: CSARGRYNEQFF; size: -; V: TRBV20-1; D: -; J: TRBJ2-1
DNA: TGTGCCAGCTCACGATCAGTGTCTAATGAAAAACTGTTTTTT; CDR3: CASSRSVSNEKLFF; size: -; V: TRBV18; D: -; J: TRBJ1-4
DNA: TGCGCCAGCAGCTTAGTCGAATTCCCTAGGTACGAGACCCAGTACTTC; CDR3: CASSLVEFPRYETQYF; size: -; V: TRBV5-1; D: -; J: TRBJ2-5
DNA: TGCAGTGCTAGAGAGCGGAGTTCTAGCACAGATACGCAGTATTTT; CDR3: CSARERSSSTDTQYF; size: few; V: TRBV20-1; D: -; J: TRBJ2-3
DNA: TGTGCCAGCGAAACAGGGAGGTTCAGAGCCGGGGAGCTGTTTTTT; CDR3: CASETGRFRAGELFF; size: -; V: TRBV7-9; D: -; J: TRBJ2-2
DNA: TGTGCCAGCAGCATTCTGGGCTCAGCCCAGGAGGACGAGCAGTACTTC; CDR3: CASSILGSAQEDEQYF; size: -; V: TRBV27; D: -; J: TRBJ2-7
DNA: TGTGCCAGCAGCAAGAGGACAGCGAGCTCCTACAATGAGCAGTTCTTC; CDR3: CASSKRTASSYNEQFF; size: -; V: TRBV5-6; D: -; J: TRBJ2-1
DNA: TGTGCCAGCTCACCACCTCTCGTGGTCTCTGGCTACACCTTC; CDR3: CASSPPLVVSGYTF; size: few; V: TRBV18; D: -; J: TRBJ1-2
DNA: TGTGCCAGCAGTCCTCAGGGCAGGGAGGTTAACTATGGCTACACCTTC; CDR3: CASSPQGREVNYGYTF; size: -; V: TRBV28; D: -; J: TRBJ1-2
DNA: TGTGCCAGCAGTCCCCATCTTCTAGAGACCCAGTACTTC; CDR3: CASSPHLLETQYF; size: few; V: TRBV12-3/TRBV12-4; D: -; J: TRBJ2-5
DNA: TGCAGCGTTGATCGCCTCGGCGGGGGGGTCTCCTACAATGAGCAGTTCTTC; CDR3: CSVDRLGGGVSYNEQFF; size: few; V: TRBV29-1; D: TRBD2; J: TRBJ2-1
DNA: TGTGCCAGCAGGGCCGTCTATGAGCAGTTCTTC; CDR3: CASRAVYEQFF; size: few; V: TRBV2; D: -; J: TRBJ2-1
DNA: TGTGCCAGCCGCCCGGGACCCTCTGGAAACACCATATATTTT; CDR3: CASRPGPSGNTIYF; size: -; V: TRBV2; D: -; J: TRBJ1-3
DNA: TGCGCCAGCAGTGTAGCGGGAGCTAAGAATGAGCAGTTCTTC; CDR3: CASSVAGAKNEQFF; size: few; V: TRBV10-2; D: TRBD2; J: TRBJ2-1
DNA: TGTGCCAGCAGCTTCGGTAGCGGGCAAGAGACCCAGTACTTC; CDR3: CASSFGSGQETQYF; size: -; V: TRBV11-2; D: TRBD2; J: TRBJ2-5
DNA: TGTGCCACCAGTGATTTAGGGACAGGTCTCGTACTGGGGAATGAGCAGTTCTTC; CDR3: CATSDLGTGLVLGNEQFF; size: -; V: TRBV24-1; D: TRBD1; J: TRBJ2-1
DNA: TGTGCCAGCAGCCAAGATAGCGGGGGGTACACAGATACGCAGTATTTT; CDR3: CASSQDSGGYTDTQYF; size: few; V: TRBV4-2; D: TRBD2; J: TRBJ2-3